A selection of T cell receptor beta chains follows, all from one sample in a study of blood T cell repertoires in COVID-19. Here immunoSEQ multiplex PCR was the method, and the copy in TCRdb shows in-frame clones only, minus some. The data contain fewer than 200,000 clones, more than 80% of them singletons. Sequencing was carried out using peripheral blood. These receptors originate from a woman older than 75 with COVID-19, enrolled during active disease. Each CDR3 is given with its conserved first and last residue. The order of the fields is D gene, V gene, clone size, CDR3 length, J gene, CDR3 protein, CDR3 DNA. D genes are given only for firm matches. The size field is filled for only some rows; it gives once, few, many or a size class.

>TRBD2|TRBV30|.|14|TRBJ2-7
CAWALAGGSTEQYF
TGTGCCTGGGCTTTAGCGGGGGGTAGTACGGAGCAGTACTTC
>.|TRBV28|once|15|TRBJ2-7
CASSFGLASGYEQYF
TGTGCCAGCAGTTTCGGCCTAGCCAGCGGCTACGAGCAGTACTTC
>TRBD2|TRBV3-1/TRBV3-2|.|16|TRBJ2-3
CASSQGGLERTDTQYF
TGTGCCAGCAGCCAAGGGGGACTAGAGCGCACAGATACGCAGTATTTT
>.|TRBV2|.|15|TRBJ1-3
CASSEGRVPGNTIYF
TGTGCCAGCAGTGAAGGGAGGGTTCCTGGAAACACCATATATTTT
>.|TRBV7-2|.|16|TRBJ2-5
CASSLGYDRYQETQYF
TGTGCCAGCAGCTTAGGTTATGACAGGTACCAAGAGACCCAGTACTTC
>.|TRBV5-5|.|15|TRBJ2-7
CASSLAGISSYEQYF
TGTGCCAGCAGCTTGGCAGGGATAAGCTCCTACGAGCAGTACTTC
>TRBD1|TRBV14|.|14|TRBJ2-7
CASSQLTGAYEQYF
TGTGCCAGCAGCCAATTAACAGGGGCCTACGAGCAGTACTTC
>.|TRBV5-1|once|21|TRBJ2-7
CASSLGQLGARRVGDLYEQYF
TGCGCCAGCAGCTTGGGTCAATTGGGGGCGCGCCGGGTTGGTGATTTGTACGAGCAGTACTTC
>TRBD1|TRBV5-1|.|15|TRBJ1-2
CASSLAPGQGYGYTF
TGCGCCAGCAGCTTGGCTCCGGGACAGGGGTATGGCTACACCTTC
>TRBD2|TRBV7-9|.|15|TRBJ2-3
CASSRTGGTTDTQYF
TGTGCCAGCAGCCGAACGGGGGGGACGACAGATACGCAGTATTTT
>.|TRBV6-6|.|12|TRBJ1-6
CASSFTDAHLHF
TGTGCCAGCAGTTTCACAGATGCCCACCTCCACTTT
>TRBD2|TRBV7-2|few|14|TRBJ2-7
CASSLAASGVEQYF
TGTGCCAGCAGCTTAGCGGCTAGCGGGGTCGAGCAGTACTTC
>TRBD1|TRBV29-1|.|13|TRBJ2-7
CSVAGQGAYEQYF
TGCAGCGTTGCGGGACAGGGGGCCTACGAGCAGTACTTC
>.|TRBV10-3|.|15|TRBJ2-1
CAISEGAGSYNEQFF
TGTGCCATCAGTGAGGGGGCTGGGTCCTACAATGAGCAGTTCTTC
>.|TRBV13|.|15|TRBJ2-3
CASSLVRGSTDTQYF
TGTGCCAGCAGCTTGGTTCGGGGGAGCACAGATACGCAGTATTTT
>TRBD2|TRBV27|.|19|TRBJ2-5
CASSFGTSGDLLHQETQYF
TGTGCCAGCAGTTTCGGGACTAGCGGGGATTTATTACATCAAGAGACCCAGTACTTC
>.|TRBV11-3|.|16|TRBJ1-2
CASSSRRGDTNYGYTF
TGTGCCAGCAGCTCCAGGAGGGGCGATACTAACTATGGCTACACCTTC
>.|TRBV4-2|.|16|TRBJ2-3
CASSQDLSQNTDTQYF
TGTGCCAGCAGCCAAGATTTAAGCCAAAACACAGATACGCAGTATTTT
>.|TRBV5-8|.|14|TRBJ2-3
CASTRTPSIDTQYF
TGTGCCAGCACGAGAACTCCCTCCATAGATACGCAGTATTTT
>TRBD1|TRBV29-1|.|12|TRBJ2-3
CSAGQGANTQYF
TGCAGCGCTGGACAGGGGGCAAATACGCAGTATTTT
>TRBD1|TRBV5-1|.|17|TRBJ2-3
CASSLGRGQGYGDTQYF
TGCGCCAGCAGCTTGGGTCGAGGACAGGGTTATGGGGATACGCAGTATTTT
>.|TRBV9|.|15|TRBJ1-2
CASSVSPAGYYGYTF
TGTGCCAGCAGCGTATCCCCCGCAGGGTACTATGGCTACACCTTC
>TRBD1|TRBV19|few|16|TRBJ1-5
CASRARPGQGNQPQHF
TGTGCCAGTAGGGCGCGGCCGGGACAGGGGAATCAGCCCCAGCATTTT
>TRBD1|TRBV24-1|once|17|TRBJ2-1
CATSDPGGQGAYNEQFF
TGTGCCACCAGTGACCCGGGGGGACAGGGGGCTTACAATGAGCAGTTCTTC
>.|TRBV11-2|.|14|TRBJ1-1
CASSLDGQNTEAFF
TGTGCCAGCAGCTTAGATGGCCAGAACACTGAAGCTTTCTTT
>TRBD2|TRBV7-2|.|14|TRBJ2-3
CASRQAGAVDTQYF
TGTGCCAGCAGGCAGGCGGGAGCTGTCGATACGCAGTATTTT
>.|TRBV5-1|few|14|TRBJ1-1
CASSLIQVNTEAFF
TGCGCCAGCAGCTTGATACAGGTGAACACTGAAGCTTTCTTT
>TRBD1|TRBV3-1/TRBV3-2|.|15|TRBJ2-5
CASSYPGQGQETQYF
TGTGCCAGCAGTTATCCGGGACAGGGGCAAGAGACCCAGTACTTC
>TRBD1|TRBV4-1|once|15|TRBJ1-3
CASSLGQGSGNTIYF
TGCGCCAGCAGCCTCGGACAGGGAAGTGGAAACACCATATATTTT
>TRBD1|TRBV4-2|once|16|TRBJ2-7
CASSQEKGQGFYEQYF
TGTGCCAGCAGCCAAGAAAAGGGACAGGGCTTCTACGAGCAGTACTTC
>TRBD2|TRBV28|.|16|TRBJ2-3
CASSFLAGVSTDTQYF
TGTGCCAGCAGTTTCTTAGCGGGAGTGTCCACAGATACGCAGTATTTT
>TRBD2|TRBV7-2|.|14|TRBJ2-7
CASSLGLVYYEQYF
TGTGCCAGCAGCCTGGGACTAGTTTACTACGAGCAGTACTTC
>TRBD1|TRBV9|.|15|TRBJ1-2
CASSVGQGYGYGYTF
TGTGCCAGCAGCGTCGGACAGGGCTATGGCTATGGCTACACCTTC
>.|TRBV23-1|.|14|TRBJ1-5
CASSQSGDNQPQHF
TGCGCCAGCAGTCAATCCGGAGACAATCAGCCCCAGCATTTT
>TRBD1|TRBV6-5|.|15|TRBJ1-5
CASSYSIGTGQPQHF
TGTGCCAGCAGTTACTCGATAGGGACAGGTCAGCCCCAGCATTTT
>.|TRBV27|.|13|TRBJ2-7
CASSQTGFNEQYF
TGTGCCAGCAGCCAGACGGGGTTCAACGAGCAGTACTTC
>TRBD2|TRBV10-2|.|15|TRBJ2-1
CASSEGGEGLNEQFF
TGCGCCAGCAGTGAGGGGGGGGAGGGCCTTAATGAGCAGTTCTTC
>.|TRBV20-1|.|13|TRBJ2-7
CSASERRSYEQYF
TGCAGTGCTAGTGAACGCAGGTCCTACGAGCAGTACTTC
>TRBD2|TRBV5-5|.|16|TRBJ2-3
CASSAGLAGWADTQYF
TGTGCCAGCAGCGCAGGACTAGCGGGATGGGCAGATACGCAGTATTTT
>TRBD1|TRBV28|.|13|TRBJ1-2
CASVVGTGGGYTF
TGTGCCAGCGTGGTGGGGACAGGGGGCGGCTACACCTTC
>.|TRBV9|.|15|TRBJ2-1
CASSSPGLSGGEQFF
TGTGCCAGCAGCAGCCCGGGACTCTCTGGCGGGGAGCAGTTCTTC
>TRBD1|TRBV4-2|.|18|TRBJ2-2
CASSQESTGTDHTGELFF
TGTGCCAGCAGCCAAGAGTCCACCGGGACAGACCACACCGGGGAGCTGTTTTTT
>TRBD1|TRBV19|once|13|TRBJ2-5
CASRGTGEETQYF
TGTGCCAGTAGGGGGACAGGGGAAGAGACCCAGTACTTC
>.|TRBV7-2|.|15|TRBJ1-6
CASSLEGRGVSPLHF
TGTGCCAGCAGCTTGGAGGGGAGGGGGGTGTCACCCCTCCACTTT
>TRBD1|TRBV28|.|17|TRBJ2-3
CASSPGTGGLGADTQYF
TGTGCCAGCAGCCCCGGGACAGGGGGCTTGGGCGCAGATACGCAGTATTTT
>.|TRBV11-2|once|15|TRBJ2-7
CASSLEVGGLYEQYF
TGTGCCAGCAGCTTAGAGGTGGGGGGACTCTACGAGCAGTACTTC
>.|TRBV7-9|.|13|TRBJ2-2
CASSLIQSGELFF
TGTGCCAGCAGCTTGATCCAGTCCGGGGAGCTGTTTTTT
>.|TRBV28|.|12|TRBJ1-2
CASSFLSYGYTF
TGTGCCAGCAGTTTCCTAAGCTATGGCTACACCTTC
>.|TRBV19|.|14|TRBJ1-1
CASFRAGVNTEAFF
TGTGCCAGTTTTAGAGCAGGGGTTAACACTGAAGCTTTCTTT
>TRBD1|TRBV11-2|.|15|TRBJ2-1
CASSFPGQGINEQFF
TGTGCCAGCAGCTTTCCGGGACAGGGAATCAATGAGCAGTTCTTC